Sequencing of this T cell receptor beta chain was carried out in a study of cytomegalovirus exposure and HLA in healthy donors. Study in general: There were approximately 81 million unique TCRs (from HLA-typed donors) in an early data release. There were 300 to 400 genotyped donors. Of these, about 81% fell in the genetic ancestry cluster associated with self-reported Caucasian donors.

Study results and caveats: As was reported, the HLA-A and HLA-B alleles of most subjects were accurately predicted from TCR beta sequences.

In the case of this clone: What it recognizes is unknown.

Unrecorded immune exposure was likely among donors, who were nominally healthy when sampled. The PCR used 60 Vbeta and 13 Jbeta primers. Measured with immunoSEQ multiplex PCR; TCRdb has only the in-frame clones, and not every one. The profile covers under 200,000 clones, with 80% to 90% appearing a single time and around a tenth taken by the ten largest. The CDR3 runs to 12 residues. Germline V gives CDR1 SQVTM, CDR2 ANQGSEA. With 4 bases clipped from V and 7 bases from J, the junction kept 4 bases outside the gene matches. The clonotype was recovered from a man aged 18 to 30 in good health and CMV-seropositive. The sample comprised PBMCs. V and J are TRBV29-1 and TRBJ1-2; 9 nucleotides agree with TRBD1. DNA for the CDR3: TGCAGCGTTGGGGACAGGGCGGTTGGCTACACCTTC. Translated: CSVGDRAVGYTF.